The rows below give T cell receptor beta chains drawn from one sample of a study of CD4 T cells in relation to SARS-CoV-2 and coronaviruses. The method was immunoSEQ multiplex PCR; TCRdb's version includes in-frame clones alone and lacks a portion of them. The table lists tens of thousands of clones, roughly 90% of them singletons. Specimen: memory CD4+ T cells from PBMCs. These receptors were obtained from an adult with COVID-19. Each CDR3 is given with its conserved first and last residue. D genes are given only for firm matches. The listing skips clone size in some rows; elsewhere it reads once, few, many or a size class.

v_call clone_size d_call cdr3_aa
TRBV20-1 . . CSARSSETQYF
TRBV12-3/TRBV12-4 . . CASSLSYSPLHF
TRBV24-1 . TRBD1 CATSDSWGTVTDTQYF
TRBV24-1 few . CATSDRTPLGNEQFF
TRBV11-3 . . CASSLDKRAVAPNEKLFF
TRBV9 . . CASSAVRDGNGYTF
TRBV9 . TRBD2 CASSVGPSGGANEQFF
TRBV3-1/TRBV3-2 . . CASSLGLSGSPLHF
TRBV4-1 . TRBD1 CASSQGTGSPSYEQYF
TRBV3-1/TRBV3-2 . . CASSLSASLGGNQPQHF
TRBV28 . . CASSFLPGSSGEKLFF
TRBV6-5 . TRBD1 CASIDRGNTEAFF
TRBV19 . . CASSSTRSSTDTQYF
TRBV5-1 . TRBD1 CASSRDRSGETQYF
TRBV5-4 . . CASSLDLGPSDGYTF
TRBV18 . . CASSPDRRGNTIYF
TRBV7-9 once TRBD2 CASSFGGAGGLAGELFF
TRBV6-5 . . CASSYSTVGHSPLHF
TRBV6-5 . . CASSTRANYGYTF
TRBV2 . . CASNLQGLGSYNEQFF
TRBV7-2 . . CASSSGRRGHTDTQYF
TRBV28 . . CASSFDSHYGYTF
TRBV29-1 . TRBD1 CSVGGGAGYGYTF
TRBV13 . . CASSPTDTQYF
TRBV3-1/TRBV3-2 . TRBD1 CASSPLGAGGLAGELFF
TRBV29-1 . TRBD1 CSVEEGTGFTEAFF
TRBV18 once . CASSPLAGPYNEQFF
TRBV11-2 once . CASRLSKGNEQFF
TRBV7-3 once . CASSLGGGQEEQFF
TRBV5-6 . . CASSLVVGGLVNTEAFF
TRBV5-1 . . CASSSLVGEGTEAFF
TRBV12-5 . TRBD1 CASGEKLRDRDSPLHF
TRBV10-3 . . CAISEIQGRGIGEQYF
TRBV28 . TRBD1 CASRPPGQGNYGYTF
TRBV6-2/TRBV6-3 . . CASSPGPNTEAFF
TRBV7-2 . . CASSLTGRTSGGNTIYF
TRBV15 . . CATSRAPSIQETQYF
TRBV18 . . CASSRYSREYNEQFF
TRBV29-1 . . CSVDRVGVDEQYF
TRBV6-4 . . CASSAKGLAPETQYF
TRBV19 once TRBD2 CASSSGGGLDTQYF
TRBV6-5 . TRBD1 CASSYSTTGQTYEQYF
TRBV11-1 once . CASSLAGTRVLEAFF
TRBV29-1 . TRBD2 CSATSGSTDTQYF
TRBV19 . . CASSILPGASDYNEQFF
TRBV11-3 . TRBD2 CASSLALSSGGTSYEQYF
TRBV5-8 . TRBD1 CASSLIGTVNTGELFF
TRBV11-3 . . CASSLDGWTGELFF
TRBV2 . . CATLEHIDYEQYF
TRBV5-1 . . CASSPGFRRGDQPQHF